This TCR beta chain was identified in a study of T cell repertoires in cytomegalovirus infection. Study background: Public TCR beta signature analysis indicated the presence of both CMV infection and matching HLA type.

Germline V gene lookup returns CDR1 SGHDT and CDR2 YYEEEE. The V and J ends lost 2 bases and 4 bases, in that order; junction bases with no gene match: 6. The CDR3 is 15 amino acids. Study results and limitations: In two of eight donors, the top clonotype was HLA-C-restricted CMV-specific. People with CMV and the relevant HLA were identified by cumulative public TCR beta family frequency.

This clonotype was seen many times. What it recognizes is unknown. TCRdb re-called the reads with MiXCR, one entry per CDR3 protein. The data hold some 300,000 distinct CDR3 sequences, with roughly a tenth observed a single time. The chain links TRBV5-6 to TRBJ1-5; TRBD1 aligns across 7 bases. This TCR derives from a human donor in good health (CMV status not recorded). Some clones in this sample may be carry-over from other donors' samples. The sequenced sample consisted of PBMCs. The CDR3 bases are TGTGCCAGCAGCTTTAGGGGGCAGGTGAATCAGCCCCAGCATTTT. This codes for CASSFRGQVNQPQHF.